The following is a T cell receptor (beta chain) sequence with its context. A much larger clone lies a single base off, so this may be a read error. The V gene lost 2 bases and the J gene lost 5 bases, with 15 bases spanning the gap. The V gene's germline CDR1 is SGHTA and CDR2 FQGTGA. The CDR3 sequence is 15 residues long. The data are from a study of molecular identifiers for immune sequencing clone quantification. TCRdb re-called the PCR reads through MiXCR, storing one row per CDR3 protein. The sample shows under 650,000 distinct CDR3 sequences, about 20% of them seen only once. Sequenced input: naive CD8+ T cells from blood, with Jurkat cell RNA spiked in. Subset reported: FACS-sorted CD8+CD4-CCR7+CD45RA+ naive T cells. The chain links TRBV7-3 to TRBJ1-2; D is possibly TRBD1 (5 bases). This clonotype was sampled from a human donor in good health. Some libraries in this study had Jurkat cell RNA spiked in. For the CDR3, the DNA is TGTGCCAGCAGCTTACTCGGGACCGCGCCTTATGGCTACACCTTC. Its translation is CASSLLGTAPYGYTF.